This T cell receptor (beta chain) was retrieved from a study of blood T cells in healthy people across ages. Through a sample-barcoded 5' primer and a J-beta primer mix, a second PCR was run for roughly 6 to 11 cycles. Carrying 12 random nucleotides, a template-switch adaptor labeled each individual cDNA molecule. TCRdb itself ran the 5' RACE reads through MiXCR, one entry per CDR3 protein. Of some 850,000 distinct CDR3 sequences in the sample, roughly 24% were seen once. This CDR3 contains 15 residues. The germline CDR1 and CDR2 sequences are SGHVS and FNYEAQ. V lost 5 bases and J lost 7, with 18 bases in between. This clonotype was detected only a few times. Every sample gave at least 6 micrograms of total RNA when it was extracted. These sequences were also reported in another study, on T cells of mothers and their children. That publication notes: At approximately 1.5 ug per 15 ul, all of the extracted RNA went into cDNA synthesis. Reads obtained per mother exceeded 9.5 million TCR beta CDR3 reads, with roughly 3.1 million obtained per child.

The specimen sequenced was blood. This clonotype was sampled from a boy younger than 18 in good health. The J gene is TRBJ2-1, the V gene TRBV7-6, with a possible D match to TRBD1 (6 bases). CDR3 sequence (DNA): TGTGCCAGCAGCCGCGGACAGTTAGGTCATAATGAGCAGTTCTTC. Protein: CASSRGQLGHNEQFF.